Listed below are T cell receptor beta chains from one sample, sequenced in a study of vaccination effects on CD4 cells after COVID-19. Their antigens are not known. Sequencing was performed with immunoSEQ multiplex PCR; in TCRdb, only in-frame clones are kept and a portion is missing. The sample carries more than 20,000 clones, around 76% recorded once. Sequencing was performed on CD4+ T cells from PBMCs cultured with HCoV-229E spike peptides, taken after COVID-19 vaccination. The receptor source for this set is a human donor who received a COVID-19 vaccine. CDR3s include the opening cysteine and the closing phenylalanine or tryptophan. A D gene is named only where the DNA matches it firmly. Some rows mark clone size as missing; the rest say once, few, many or name a class of expanded clone.

j_call d_call cdr3_length clone_size v_call cdr3_nt cdr3_aa
TRBJ2-5 NA 19 once TRBV5-5 TGTGCCAGCAGGTCGATTCGAGGCAGGGGAGGAAAGGGGGGAGAGACCCAGTACTTC CASRSIRGRGGKGGETQYF
TRBJ2-3 TRBD2 15 once TRBV3-1/TRBV3-2 TGTGCCAGCACCACACTAGCGGGGGGATTAGATACGCAGTATTTT CASTTLAGGLDTQYF
TRBJ2-2 TRBD2 15 NA TRBV11-2 TGTGCCAGCAGCTCCCGGACTAGGGGATCCGGGGAGCTGTTTTTT CASSSRTRGSGELFF
TRBJ2-1 NA 12 NA TRBV6-4 TGTGCCAGCAGTGAGACTATCGGTGAGCAGTTCTTC CASSETIGEQFF
TRBJ2-7 TRBD2 13 NA TRBV10-2 TGCGCCAGCAAGACTAGCGGGAGCTACGAGCAGTACTTC CASKTSGSYEQYF
TRBJ1-1 NA 14 few TRBV4-2 TGTGCCAGCAGCCAGGGCAGAGGGACCACTGAAGCTTTCTTT CASSQGRGTTEAFF
TRBJ2-3 TRBD1 14 NA TRBV5-1 TGCGCCAGCAGCTTGGCCAGGGGGCCAGATACGCAGTATTTT CASSLARGPDTQYF
TRBJ2-2 NA 14 NA TRBV5-1 TGCGCCAGCAGCTCTTCAGGGACCACCGGGGAGCTGTTTTTT CASSSSGTTGELFF
TRBJ1-2 NA 17 few TRBV12-5 TGTGCTAGTGGTTATCGGGACATGGGAAGGTCGAACTATGGCTACACCTTC CASGYRDMGRSNYGYTF
TRBJ1-6 NA 18 NA TRBV4-1 TGCGCCAGCAGCCACCCTCCGGGGGGCGCTTCCGGGAATTCACCCCTCCACTTT CASSHPPGGASGNSPLHF
TRBJ2-2 NA 16 once TRBV24-1 TGTGCCACCAGTGATTTGGGACATCCGAACACCGGGGAGCTGTTTTTT CATSDLGHPNTGELFF
TRBJ2-2 NA 15 NA TRBV28 TGTGCCAGCAGTTCCCCGATTCGATTGACCGGGGAGCTGTTTTTT CASSSPIRLTGELFF
TRBJ1-1 TRBD1 15 once TRBV10-3 TGTGCCATCACGGACAGGGGGCAAGGGGACACTGAAGCTTTCTTT CAITDRGQGDTEAFF
TRBJ2-6 NA 12 NA TRBV24-1 TGTGCCACGTCTCCTGGGGCCAACGTCCTGACTTTC CATSPGANVLTF
TRBJ1-2 NA 15 NA TRBV9 TGTGCCAGCAGCGTAGAACCAGGGAGCCCCTATGGCTACACCTTC CASSVEPGSPYGYTF
TRBJ2-7 TRBD1 20 NA TRBV6-6 TGTGCCAGCACTCGGACAGGGGGCCCGGCGGGGAGAGAAAGCTCCTACGAGCAGTACTTC CASTRTGGPAGRESSYEQYF
TRBJ2-2 TRBD2 18 NA TRBV12-5 TGTGCTAGTGGTTTGGATCCTAGCTCGGGAGGTCGGACCGGGGAGCTGTTTTTT CASGLDPSSGGRTGELFF
TRBJ1-1 TRBD1 19 NA TRBV6-2/TRBV6-3 TGTGCCAGCAGTTACTCCAGTCACTCACGAAAACAGGGGGGCACTGAAGCTTTCTTT CASSYSSHSRKQGGTEAFF
TRBJ1-3 NA 14 NA TRBV29-1 TGCAGCGCTGAGGACCATGGGACTGGAAACACCATATATTTT CSAEDHGTGNTIYF
TRBJ2-7 NA 15 NA TRBV3-1/TRBV3-2 TGTGCCAGCAGCCAAGATTTTACACCGACCTACGAGCAGTACTTC CASSQDFTPTYEQYF
TRBJ1-2 NA 14 NA TRBV19 TGTGCCAGTAGGAGACAGGAGACTAACTATGGCTACACCTTC CASRRQETNYGYTF
TRBJ2-7 TRBD1 13 NA TRBV7-9 TGTGCCAGCAGACAGGGGGCCTCCTACGAGCAGTACTTC CASRQGASYEQYF
TRBJ1-1 NA 13 NA TRBV14 TGTGCCAGCGCCGACGGATTGAACACTGAAGCTTTCTTT CASADGLNTEAFF
TRBJ2-7 TRBD1 18 NA TRBV2 TGTGCCAGCAGTGTTCCCGCTTTCGGACAGGGGCTTACCTACGAGCAGTACTTC CASSVPAFGQGLTYEQYF
TRBJ1-1 TRBD1 15 NA TRBV19 TGTGCCAGTAGTACCCAGACAGGGGCGAACACTGAAGCTTTCTTT CASSTQTGANTEAFF
TRBJ2-2 TRBD2 16 few TRBV5-4 TGTGCCAGCAGCGACCCTAGCGGGGGGGCGACCGGGGAGCTGTTTTTT CASSDPSGGATGELFF
TRBJ2-5 NA 12 NA TRBV2 TGTGCCAGCAGCTACGAAACCGGGACCCAGTACTTC CASSYETGTQYF
TRBJ2-1 NA 13 NA TRBV19 TGTGCCAGTACTCCCGGGACCCAGGGTTGGCAGTTCTTC CASTPGTQGWQFF
TRBJ1-2 NA 11 NA TRBV12-3/TRBV12-4 TGTGCCAGCAGTTCTCGTGATGGCTACACCTTC CASSSRDGYTF
TRBJ2-7 NA 15 once TRBV5-3 TGTGCCAGAAGCTACATTGCAGGGTGGGCCTACGAGCAGTACTTC CARSYIAGWAYEQYF
TRBJ1-6 NA 11 few TRBV2 TGTGCCAGCAGTGAATATTCACCCCTCCACTTT CASSEYSPLHF
TRBJ1-2 TRBD1 15 NA TRBV9 TGTGCCAGCAGCGCTCAGGGACAGGGGGCAGTTGGCTACACCTTC CASSAQGQGAVGYTF
TRBJ2-7 NA 15 NA TRBV24-1 TGTGCCACCAGCTACTCGAGGGCTGGGTCCTACGAGCAGTACTTC CATSYSRAGSYEQYF
TRBJ2-5 NA 13 NA TRBV10-1 TGCGCCAGCAGTGAGACTGGTCGGGAGACCCAGTACTTC CASSETGRETQYF
TRBJ2-7 TRBD2 16 NA TRBV19 TGTGCCAGTAGTATAGATCACGGGACTAGTTCCAACGAGCAGTACTTC CASSIDHGTSSNEQYF
TRBJ1-3 NA 15 NA TRBV5-1 TGCGCCAGCAGCCAAACCCCAGGGGACGGAAACACCATATATTTT CASSQTPGDGNTIYF
TRBJ2-5 TRBD2 15 NA TRBV7-9 TGTGCCAGCAGCTCCGCCGGGACTAGCGGGGAGACCCAGTACTTC CASSSAGTSGETQYF
TRBJ2-1 NA 15 NA TRBV3-1/TRBV3-2 TGTGCCAGCAGCCAAGGTTCCGGAGATGAAAATGAGCAGTTCTTC CASSQGSGDENEQFF
TRBJ1-2 TRBD1 13 NA TRBV2 TGTGCCAGCAGGACCGGGACAGGGGACGGCTACACCTTC CASRTGTGDGYTF
TRBJ2-1 NA 16 NA TRBV3-1/TRBV3-2 TGTGCCAGCAGCAAAACCCGCGGGGGCCCCTACAATGAGCAGTTCTTC CASSKTRGGPYNEQFF
TRBJ2-2 NA 13 few TRBV27 TGTGCCAGCTCCCGAGCCGGGGCCGGGGAGCTGTTTTTT CASSRAGAGELFF
TRBJ2-7 TRBD1 15 NA TRBV18 TGTGCCAGCTCACCGGGACAGGGGAAGCCCTACGAGCAGTACTTC CASSPGQGKPYEQYF
TRBJ1-2 TRBD1 14 NA TRBV9 TGTGCCAGCAGCTCGACAGGGTCCTGGTATGGCTACACCTTC CASSSTGSWYGYTF
TRBJ2-7 NA 13 few TRBV3-1/TRBV3-2 TGTGCCAGCAGCCGGGACTTCTCCTACGAGCAGTACTTC CASSRDFSYEQYF
TRBJ2-2 NA 14 NA TRBV9 TGTGCCAGCAGCGTAGAGCGAAACACCGGGGAGCTGTTTTTT CASSVERNTGELFF
TRBJ1-6 TRBD1 16 NA TRBV27 TGTGCCAGCAGTTCCGTGACCGGGACAGGGGATTCACCCCTCCACTTT CASSSVTGTGDSPLHF
TRBJ1-2 NA 14 few TRBV5-1 TGCGCCAGCAGCTTTGACAGGCCTGACTATGGCTACACCTTC CASSFDRPDYGYTF
TRBJ2-5 TRBD1 13 NA TRBV29-1 TGCAGCGTTCAGGACAGGGCCCAAGAGACCCAGTACTTC CSVQDRAQETQYF
TRBJ2-7 TRBD2 15 NA TRBV18 TGTGCCAGCTCACCTGGGGGACTAGCGGGGCACGAGCAGTACTTC CASSPGGLAGHEQYF
TRBJ2-7 TRBD1 16 NA TRBV19 TGTGCCAGTAGTGCCCCAGGCAGGGGGCGACCCTACGAGCAGTACTTC CASSAPGRGRPYEQYF
TRBJ1-2 NA 11 NA TRBV24-1 TGTGCCACCAGTGGAGGGTACGGCTACACCTTC CATSGGYGYTF
TRBJ2-2 NA 15 NA TRBV4-1 TGCGCCAGCAGCCAAGGGGTGGGGGTAACGGGGGAGCTGTTTTTT CASSQGVGVTGELFF
TRBJ2-2 NA 16 large TRBV5-4 TGTGCCAGCAGCCCCCCGGCTAGCACGAACACCGGGGAGCTGTTTTTT CASSPPASTNTGELFF
TRBJ1-4 NA 14 NA TRBV6-7 TGTGCCAGCAGTCCCCCTACAGGGTTTGGAAAACTGTTTTTT CASSPPTGFGKLFF
TRBJ1-2 NA 13 NA TRBV9 TGTGCCAGCAGCGGGGAGTGGGGCAGTGGCTACACCTTC CASSGEWGSGYTF
TRBJ2-4 NA 14 NA TRBV14 TGTGCCAGCAGCCAAGACGGGACAAGGAACATTCAGTACTTC CASSQDGTRNIQYF
TRBJ2-1 NA 14 once TRBV20-1 TGCAGTGCTAGTTGGGGCAACTCCTACAATGAGCAGTTCTTC CSASWGNSYNEQFF
TRBJ2-2 NA 12 once TRBV9 TGTGCCAGCAGCGTATTTATCGGGGAGCTGTTTTTT CASSVFIGELFF
TRBJ1-2 NA 13 NA TRBV6-4 TGTGCCAGCAGGGAACAGGGAAGTTATGGCTACACCTTC CASREQGSYGYTF
TRBJ1-1 NA 12 NA TRBV2 TGTGCCAGCAGTGACAGGGGCACTGAAGCTTTCTTT CASSDRGTEAFF